What follows describes a single T cell receptor beta chain. This clone's antigen is unknown. No base quality information exists; no much larger clone differs at one position. This specimen comes from a study of blood T cell repertoires in COVID-19 (dated by TCRdb to 2020 to 2021). About the full investigation: Collaborator samples came from the United States, Italy and Spain and covered acute and convalescent phases of COVID-19. The sample metadata nearly always contained a de-identified subject ID, COVID-19 status, age in years and sex. The material from the prospective study consisted of cDNA or gDNA derived from T cells, B-cell-depleted T cells, or PBMCs. Where available, HLA class I and class II types were obtained from metadata supplied by the sample provider rather than from assay-based typing. The dataset comprised deeply sampled blood TCRbeta repertoires from subjects exposed to, actively infected with, or recovered from COVID-19. The repertoires were made available in a free public database intended to serve as a resource for research on the immune response to SARS-CoV-2. The samples were drawn from the first 160 participants of the ongoing ImmuneRACE study and from 950 to 1,500 subjects provided by 6 global collaborators. Overall results and qualifications from the work: The quantity of clinical and demographic metadata differed by source and by participant and was supplied without curation.

The immunoSEQ Assay, a bias-controlled multiplex PCR, was used to amplify TCRbeta CDR3 regions from genomic DNA. The authors' analysis ran thus. The number of nucleated cells in each sample was estimated by amplification of reference gene primers within the assay. To quantify the absolute abundance of each unique TCRbeta CDR3 rearrangement, sequence reads were collapsed and filtered. Productive Simpson clonality was computed per sample as the square root of Simpson's diversity index over productive rearrangements. TCRdb stores this immuneACCESS table with in-frame sequences only. Part of the clones is absent; in the studies checked, under half of the shortfall reflects unresolved V genes, and no reason is known for the rest. The D gene and trimming were derived from the DNA, and the V and J assignments and clone size from that table. The sample includes roughly 220,000 clones, with 80% to 90% observed a single time. The top ten clones comprise 2.9% of the sample.

From the germline V gene, CDR1 is ENHRY and CDR2 is SYGVKD. There are 14 amino acids in the CDR3, from cysteine to phenylalanine inclusive. Of the read, only the CDR3 DNA is kept; its 42 bases are in frame from base 1. Germline trimming amounts to 5 bases on V and 6 bases on J, with 8 as the count of junction bases outside the gene matches. A second Seattle source provided samples from volunteer blood donors who had recovered from COVID-19. Collaborating institutions collected whole blood in K2EDTA tubes following their own protocols. For TCRbeta analysis, collaborator samples were shipped as frozen whole blood, as isolated PBMCs, or as DNA extracted from either sample type.

The chain was built from TRBV10-3 and TRBJ1-1, with 8 middle bases fitting TRBD1. The clonotype originates from a man aged 50 to 59 who had recovered from COVID-19. The sequencing sample was made of peripheral blood. The DNA reads TGTGCCATCAGTAGCACAGGGGGACCCTCTGAAGCTTTCTTT. This sequence encodes CAISSTGGPSEAFF.